The clone carrying this T cell receptor beta chain was seen many times. Its antigen is not known. The data are from a study of metastatic and nonmetastatic thyroid tumors. Turning to the study itself: Repertoires from malignant and benign thyroid patients were compared across blood and tumor or nodule tissue.

The CDR3 extends over 15 amino acids. Trimming took 3 bases from V and 5 from J, leaving 13 bases between them. Germline V lookup: CDR1 LNHDA, CDR2 SQIVND (reference sequence). MiXCR was used by TCRdb to re-call the PCR reads. The sample lists about 59,000 clones; 15% to 20% were seen once. None of the patients had undergone any treatment ahead of thyroid surgery. Study results and limitations: The reported finding was significantly higher TCR beta diversity in malignant thyroid tumors relative to benign nodules, in blood and tumor.

The sequencing sample was made of blood. The J gene is TRBJ2-2, the V gene TRBV19; maybe TRBD1 (5 bases). The clonotype comes from a male donor with papillary thyroid cancer or a benign thyroid nodule (not recorded which). Some clones in this sample may be carry-over from other donors' samples. Written as DNA, the CDR3 is TGTGCCAGTAGTATCTTCGTGGGGCGAACCGGGGAGCTGTTTTTT. Its protein is CASSIFVGRTGELFF. Full variable domain (rest looked up from reference TRBV19 and TRBJ2-2): DGGITQSPKYLFRKEGQNVTLSCEQNLNHDAMYWYRQDPGQGLRLIYYSQIVNDFQKGDIAEGYSVSREKKESFPLTVTSAQKNPTAFYLCASSIFVGRTGELFFGEGSRLTVL.